The clone carrying this T cell receptor beta chain was observed at least ten times. V lost 5 bases and J lost 2, with 14 bases in between. Germline V gene lookup returns CDR1 SGHVS and CDR2 FNYEAQ. The length of the CDR3 is 15 residues. This record comes from a study of T cells in Graves' hyperthyroidism and ophthalmopathy. RNA transcripts yielded amplified TCR beta CDR3 regions. The HTBI set primed first-round TCR CDR3 RT-PCR. TCRdb reanalysed the multiplex PCR reads using MiXCR and keeps one entry per CDR3 protein. The data contain 250,000 to 300,000 distinct CDR3 sequences, roughly an eighth of them singletons.

The sequenced sample consisted of blood. The chain has TRBV7-6 and TRBJ2-3; D might be TRBD2 (6 bases). This sequence was found in a woman aged 40 to 50 with Graves' hyperthyroidism. CDR3 bases: TGTGCCAGCAGCCTCGGACTAACCACCACAGATACGCAGTATTTT. Its protein product is CASSLGLTTTDTQYF.